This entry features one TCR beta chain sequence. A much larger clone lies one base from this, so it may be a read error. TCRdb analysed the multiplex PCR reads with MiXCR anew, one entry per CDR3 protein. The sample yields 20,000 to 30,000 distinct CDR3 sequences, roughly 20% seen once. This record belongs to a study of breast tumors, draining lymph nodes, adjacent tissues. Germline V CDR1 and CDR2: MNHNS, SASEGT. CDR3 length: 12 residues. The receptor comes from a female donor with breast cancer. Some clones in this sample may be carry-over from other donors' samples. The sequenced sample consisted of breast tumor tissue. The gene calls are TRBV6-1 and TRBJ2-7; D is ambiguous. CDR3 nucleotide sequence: TGTGCCAGCAGGAACATCGCCTACAAGCAGTACTTC. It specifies CASRNIAYKQYF.